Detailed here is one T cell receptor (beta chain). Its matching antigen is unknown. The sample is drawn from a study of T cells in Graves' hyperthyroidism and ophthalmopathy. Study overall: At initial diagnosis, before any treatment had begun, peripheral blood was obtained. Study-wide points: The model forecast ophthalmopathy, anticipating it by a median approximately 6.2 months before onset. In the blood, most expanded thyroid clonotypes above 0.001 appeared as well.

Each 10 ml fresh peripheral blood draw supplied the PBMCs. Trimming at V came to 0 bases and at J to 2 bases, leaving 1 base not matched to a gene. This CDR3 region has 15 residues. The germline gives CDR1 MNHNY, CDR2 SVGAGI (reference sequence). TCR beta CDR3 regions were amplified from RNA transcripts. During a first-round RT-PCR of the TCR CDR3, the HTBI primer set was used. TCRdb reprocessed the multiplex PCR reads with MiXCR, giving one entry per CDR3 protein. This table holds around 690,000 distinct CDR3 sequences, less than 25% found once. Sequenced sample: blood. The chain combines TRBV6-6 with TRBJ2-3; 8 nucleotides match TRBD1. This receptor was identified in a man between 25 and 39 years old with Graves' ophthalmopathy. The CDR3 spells CASSYSDRDTDTQYF. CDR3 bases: TGTGCCAGCAGTTACTCGGACAGGGACACAGATACGCAGTATTTT.